This entry lists 19 T cell receptor beta chains sequenced from one sample in a study of cytomegalovirus exposure and HLA in healthy donors. Both 60 Vbeta primers and 13 Jbeta primers went into the PCR. Produced via immunoSEQ multiplex PCR; TCRdb's table is partial and in-frame only. The data show fewer than 200,000 clones, about 80% seen once. The sequenced sample consisted of PBMCs. These receptors were collected from a man aged 35 to 55 in good health and CMV-seronegative.

The chain uses TRBV23-1 and TRBJ1-2; 7 nucleotides match TRBD1. TRBV23-1 is sorted into the ORF group, with uncertain function. J gave up 4 bases and V 2 bases, and 13 bases lay outside the gene matches. There are 17 residues in the CDR3. The CDR3 DNA is TGCGCCAGCAGTCAACACAATTGGACAGGCGCCTTCTATGGCTACACCTTC. This gives the protein CASSQHNWTGAFYGYTF.

The rearrangement joins TRBV11-2 to TRBJ2-1; D possibly corresponds to TRBD1 (7 bases). Trimming pared 1 base from V and 5 bases from J, leaving 12 bases between. This CDR3 is built from 15 residues. From germline, CDR1 is SGHAT and CDR2 FQNNGV. CDR3 sequence: CASSLAGGSHNEQFF. The CDR3 DNA follows: TGTGCCAGCAGCTTAGCAGGGGGGTCTCACAATGAGCAGTTCTTC.

The chain joins TRBV19 to TRBJ2-5; possibly TRBD2 for D (6 bases). The CDR3 is 16 residues long. The V end lost 10 bases, the J end lost 5 bases, and 26 bases lay between the germline ends. Germline CDR1 is LNHDA and CDR2 is SQIVND (reference sequence). The CDR3 DNA is TGTGCCAACCGGGCTAGCGCCAGCCTTGGGGGTGAGACCCAGTACTTC. This encodes CANRASASLGGETQYF.

The chain couples TRBV5-1 to TRBJ2-7; D is unresolved. CDR1 and CDR2 from the germline V gene are SGHRS and YFSETQ. Trimming removed 3 bases from V and 5 bases from J, with 12 bases in between. The CDR3 runs to 13 residues. This CDR3 reads CASSSLVSHEQYF. The CDR3 DNA is TGCGCCAGCAGCTCCCTAGTTAGCCACGAGCAGTACTTC.

The count of this clone is one. This chain connects TRBV19 to TRBJ2-1, with 8 bases that match TRBD2. Germline V gene lookup returns CDR1 LNHDA and CDR2 SQIVND (reference sequence). The CDR3 contains 15 residues. Losses at the gene ends were 5 bases for V and 0 bases for J; bases not matched to a gene: 3. CDR3 region: CASSPTSVSYNEQFF. Written as DNA, the CDR3 is TGTGCCAGTAGTCCGACTAGCGTCTCCTACAATGAGCAGTTCTTC.

This clone was counted a single time. This rearrangement joins TRBV7-9 to TRBJ1-1, with D perhaps TRBD1 (6 bases). The V gene lost 5 bases and the J gene lost 5 bases, with 15 bases spanning the gap. There are 14 residues in the CDR3. Per the germline V gene, CDR1 is SEHNR and CDR2 is FQNEAQ (reference sequence). DNA for the CDR3: TGTGCCAGCAGCCTTTCGGGGGGCAGGACTGAAGCTTTCTTT. Translating gives CASSLSGGRTEAFF.

The chain joins TRBV9 to TRBJ2-1; 7 positions agree with TRBD2. The CDR3 loop spans 15 amino acids. After removal of 4 bases from V and 0 bases from J, the junction contained 4 bases not matched to a gene. Germline V gives CDR1 SGDLS, CDR2 YYNGEE. The CDR3 DNA reads as TGTGCCAGCAGCATGACTAGCCTCTCCTACAATGAGCAGTTCTTC. Its translation is CASSMTSLSYNEQFF.

The genes are TRBV5-1 and TRBJ2-1; TRBD1 agrees at 10 bases. The CDR3 has 14 residues. Germline lookup yields CDR1 SGHRS and CDR2 YFSETQ. V lost 0 bases, J lost 13 bases, and 7 bases stayed unmatched. CDR3 loop: CASSLDQTGGAQFF. DNA of the CDR3: TGCGCCAGCAGCTTGGACCAGACAGGGGGCGCCCAGTTCTTC. The variable domain in full, completed from reference TRBV5-1 and TRBJ2-1, reads KAGVTQTPRYLIKTRGQQVTLSCSPISGHRSVSWYQQTPGQGLQFLFEYFSETQRNKGNFPGRFSGRQFSNSRSEMNVSTLELGDSALYLCASSLDQTGGAQFFGPGTRLTVL.

This chain connects TRBV5-1 to TRBJ1-4; 11 bases are a match to TRBD1. With V trimmed by 3 bases and J by 2 bases, 6 bases remained unmatched. The germline V gene encodes CDR1 SGHRS and CDR2 YFSETQ. The CDR3 contains 17 residues. The CDR3 DNA reads TGCGCCAGCAGCTGGACCGGGACAGGGGGGACTAATGAAAAACTGTTTTTT. It yields the protein CASSWTGTGGTNEKLFF.

In regard to this clone: The germline gene is not matched at one end of the junction; a read error may be the cause. The chain employs TRBV7-9 and TRBJ2-7; D may be TRBD1 (5 bases). This CDR3 has 12 amino acids. Germline CDR1 SEHNR, CDR2 FQNEAQ (reference sequence). CDR3 in DNA: TGTTCCAGCAGCTTAGTTACAGGCGAGCAGTACTTC. It encodes CSSSLVTGEQYF.

This clone was seen only a few times. The chain carries TRBV28 and TRBJ1-1; D possibly corresponds to TRBD1 (5 bases). Germline CDR1 and CDR2: MDHEN and SYDVKM. The CDR3 has 14 residues. V was shortened by 1 base and J by 5 bases, with 11 bases between the two germline ends. The CDR3 sequence is CASSLLGGRTEAFF. CDR3 DNA: TGTGCCAGCAGTTTATTGGGGGGTCGGACTGAAGCTTTCTTT. Based on the CDR3 plus reference TRBV28 and TRBJ1-1, the full variable domain is DVKVTQSSRYLVKRTGEKVFLECVQDMDHENMFWYRQDPGLGLRLIYFSYDVKMKEKGDIPEGYSVSREKKERFSLILESASTNQTSMYLCASSLLGGRTEAFFGQGTRLTVV.

As for this clone: Germline is not matched at one junction end, which may reflect a read error. The V gene is TRBV7-9, the J gene TRBJ2-7; tentatively, D is TRBD1 (6 bases). The CDR3 runs 14 residues. The V gene's germline CDR1 is SEHNR and CDR2 FQNEAQ (reference sequence). CDR3 DNA: TGTTCCAGCAGCTTTTCGGGACAAGTCTACGAGCAGTACTTC. Translation gives CSSSFSGQVYEQYF. Based on the CDR3 plus reference TRBV7-9 and TRBJ2-7, the full variable domain is DTGVSQNPRHKITKRGQNVTFRCDPISEHNRLYWYRQTLGQGPEFLTYFQNEAQLEKSRLLSDRFSAERPKGSFSTLEIQRTEQGDSAMYLCSSSFSGQVYEQYFGPGTRLTVT.

This clone showed up just a few times. The gene calls are TRBV10-3 and TRBJ2-6; 7 bases line up with TRBD1. V shed 8 bases, J shed 0 bases, and the junction held 4 bases outside the gene matches. From germline, CDR1 is ENHRY and CDR2 SYGVKD. The CDR3 contains 15 residues. The CDR3 DNA follows: TGTGCCATCCGGGACAGCCTCTCTGGGGCCAACGTCCTGACTTTC. It yields the protein CAIRDSLSGANVLTF.

J is TRBJ2-1 and V is TRBV5-4; 11 nucleotides match TRBD2. The CDR3 has 14 residues. V lost 5 bases to trimming and J lost 5 bases; unmatched junction nucleotides: 3. In germline, CDR1 is SGHNT, CDR2 YYREEE (reference sequence). CDR3 DNA sequence: TGTGCCAGCAGTACGGGACTAGCGGACAATGAGCAGTTCTTC. Translated, it gives CASSTGLADNEQFF.

The rearrangement links TRBV2 to TRBJ1-1, with 7 nucleotides matching TRBD1. The CDR3 is made up of 13 amino acids. CDR1 is SNHLY and CDR2 is FYNNEI in the germline V gene. V shed 5 bases, J shed 11 bases, and the junction held 11 bases outside the gene matches. The CDR3 DNA follows: TGTGCCAGCAGTATCGGACAGGTCGCGGCGGCTTTCTTT. Translation gives CASSIGQVAAAFF.

The chain employs TRBV11-1 and TRBJ2-3, with 7 bases lining up with TRBD2. The germline gives CDR1 SGHAT, CDR2 FQDESV (reference sequence). Losses at the gene ends were 2 bases for V and 0 bases for J; bases not matched to a gene: 8. The CDR3 is 17 amino acids. This chain's CDR3 is CASSLFYGGSSTDTQYF. The CDR3 DNA follows: TGTGCCAGCAGCTTATTTTACGGCGGGAGTAGCACAGATACGCAGTATTTT. Together with reference TRBV11-1 and TRBJ2-3, the CDR3 gives the full variable domain: EAEVAQSPRYKITEKSQAVAFWCDPISGHATLYWYRQILGQGPELLVQFQDESVVDDSQLPKDRFSAERLKGVDSTLKIQPAELGDSAMYLCASSLFYGGSSTDTQYFGPGTRLTVL.

This chain uses TRBV5-1 with TRBJ2-7; D is perhaps TRBD1 (6 bases). The CDR3 is 13 amino acids. V shed 1 base and J shed 2 bases, with 7 bases lying between them. Per germline, CDR1 SGHRS and CDR2 YFSETQ. This CDR3 reads CASSLSGAYEQYF. The DNA of the CDR3 is TGCGCCAGCAGCTTGTCAGGGGCCTACGAGCAGTACTTC. The whole variable domain, filled in from reference TRBV5-1 and TRBJ2-7, reads KAGVTQTPRYLIKTRGQQVTLSCSPISGHRSVSWYQQTPGQGLQFLFEYFSETQRNKGNFPGRFSGRQFSNSRSEMNVSTLELGDSALYLCASSLSGAYEQYFGPGTRLTVT.

There are a few counts of this clone. This rearrangement joins TRBV25-1 to TRBJ1-1; no firm D call. CDR3 length: 13 amino acids. V was cut by 8 bases and J by 8 bases, with 18 bases left in between. Germline V gene data show CDR1 as MGHDK and CDR2 as SYGVNS. The CDR3: CASHPVGSREAFF. The CDR3 nucleotides are TGTGCCAGCCATCCGGTCGGGAGCCGCGAAGCTTTCTTT. Full variable domain (remainder filled in from reference TRBV25-1 and TRBJ1-1): EADIYQTPRYLVIGTGKKITLECSQTMGHDKMYWYQQDPGMELHLIHYSYGVNSTEKGDLSSESTVSRIRTEHFPLTLESARPSHTSQYLCASHPVGSREAFFGQGTRLTVV.

This clone has just a few counts. The chain carries TRBV18 and TRBJ1-1, with D possibly TRBD1 on 6 matching bases. The CDR3 has 14 residues. Trimming stripped 2 bases from V and 5 bases from J, with 12 bases between. Germline CDR1 is KGHSH and CDR2 is LQKENI. The CDR3 sequence is CASSPTGKGTEAFF. CDR3 DNA sequence: TGTGCCAGCTCACCAACAGGGAAGGGGACTGAAGCTTTCTTT.